This record covers a single TCR beta chain. Its antigen is still unknown. TCRdb itself ran the RT-PCR reads through MiXCR, one entry per CDR3 protein. This table has some 500,000 distinct CDR3 sequences, about 25% appearing once. This entry is derived from a study of response to subunit inactivated influenza vaccine. Whole-study results and caveats: Researchers suggested that each seasonal influenza vaccination recruits few new T cells.

This sample comprised CD4+ T cells sorted from PBMCs, obtained around 5 days after vaccination. This clonotype was sampled from a man aged 45-65 years who received an inactivated influenza vaccine.

CDR3 sequence (DNA): TGTGCCAGCAGCAAGGCCGGGACTCGTTACAATGAGCAGTTCTTC. Translated: CASSKAGTRYNEQFF. The chain joins TRBV2 to TRBJ2-1, with D possibly TRBD2 on 6 matching bases. Trimming took 6 bases from V and 4 from J, leaving 16 bases between them. Germline V gives CDR1 SNHLY, CDR2 FYNNEI. The CDR3 sequence is 15 residues long.